These 31 T cell receptor beta chains came from one sample sequenced in a study of metastatic and nonmetastatic thyroid tumors. Patients had received no treatment of any kind before thyroid surgery. TCRdb redid the clone calls on the PCR reads using MiXCR. The sample lists under 55,000 clones, over 15% occurring once. Sequencing was performed on blood. The receptors originated from a female donor with papillary thyroid cancer or a benign thyroid nodule (not recorded which). Some clones in this sample may be carry-over from other donors' samples.

The rearrangement joins TRBV20-1 to TRBJ2-7; 7 bases map to TRBD2. Germline V CDR1 and CDR2: DFQATT, SNEGSKA (reference sequence). With 6 bases clipped from V and 2 bases from J, the junction kept 10 bases outside the gene matches. The CDR3 loop spans 14 amino acids. The CDR3 sequence is CSAVRPRETYEQYF. The CDR3 nucleotides are TGCAGTGCCGTTCGTCCGCGGGAGACCTACGAGCAGTACTTC.

Ten or more counts support this clone. The chain carries TRBV19 and TRBJ2-6; 7 nucleotides line up with TRBD2. Germline V gene data show CDR1 as LNHDA and CDR2 as SQIVND (reference sequence). The CDR3 has 15 amino acids. J was trimmed by 2 bases and V by 8 bases; bases with no gene match: 6. CDR3 in DNA: TGTGCCAGTGGGACGGGGGGTACTGGGGCCAACGTCCTGACTTTC. It specifies CASGTGGTGANVLTF.

There are a few counts of this clone. The junction departs from the called germline gene at one end, perhaps through a read error. This rearrangement joins TRBV28 to TRBJ2-7; D call uncertain. There are 15 residues in the CDR3. The germline gives CDR1 MDHEN, CDR2 SYDVKM. The chain's CDR3 is CASILLGSRAYEQYF. In DNA, the CDR3 is TGTGCCAGCATTTTATTGGGGTCTCGGGCTTACGAGCAGTACTTC.

A few counts support this clone. The chain uses TRBV14 and TRBJ1-6; 7 nucleotides agree with TRBD1. This CDR3 is built from 15 residues. V lost 4 bases, J lost 7 bases, and 7 bases stayed unmatched. Germline-derived CDR1 and CDR2 are SGHDN and FVKESK. CDR3 sequence: CASSLIGTANSPLHF. In nucleotides, the CDR3 is TGTGCCAGCAGCCTCATCGGGACAGCAAATTCACCCCTCCACTTT.

The chain is built from TRBV5-5 and TRBJ2-7, with no clear D. Germline CDR1 is SGHKS and CDR2 is YYEKEE (reference sequence). V lost 5 bases and J lost 5, with 23 bases in between. There are 16 residues in the CDR3. In nucleotides, the CDR3 is TGTGCCAGCAGTGATGAGTGGCCTCCTGCAACTAACGAGCAGTACTTC. This codes for CASSDEWPPATNEQYF. Combining the CDR3 with reference TRBV5-5 and TRBJ2-7 gives the whole variable domain DAGVTQSPTHLIKTRGQQVTLRCSPISGHKSVSWYQQVLGQGPQFIFQYYEKEERGRGNFPDRFSARQFPNYSSELNVNALLLGDSALYLCASSDEWPPATNEQYFGPGTRLTVT.

This clone was detected many times. The same CDR3 arises from other DNA sequences in this sample as well. The V gene is TRBV7-9, the J gene TRBJ2-7, with 10 bases lining up with TRBD1. CDR1 SEHNR and CDR2 FQNEAQ come from the germline V gene (reference sequence). This CDR3 has 15 amino acids. With 4 bases clipped from V and 6 bases from J, the junction kept 9 bases outside the gene matches. The CDR3: CASSSTGTGEVEQYF. Written as DNA, the CDR3 is TGTGCCAGCAGCTCCACCGGGACAGGGGAAGTCGAGCAGTACTTC.

This clone was counted ten times or more. The chain joins TRBV12-3 or TRBV12-4 to TRBJ2-3; perhaps TRBD2 as D (6 bases). Trimming took 2 bases from V and 3 from J, leaving 6 bases between them. The CDR3 sequence is 13 residues long. The CDR3 DNA reads as TGTGCCAGCAGTTTACTAGCGACAGATACGCAGTATTTT. It codes for CASSLLATDTQYF.

This clone showed up just a few times. The CDR3 DNA reads as TGCGCCAGCCGGCCCTGTGATTTTATCACAGATACGCAGTATTTT. Protein sequence: CASRPCDFITDTQYF. The chain joins TRBV10-2 to TRBJ2-3; D not resolved. The CDR3 has 15 residues. CDR1 is WSHSY, CDR2 SAAADI, per germline. With 8 bases removed from V and 2 bases from J, the gap between germline ends came to 17 bases.

In its sample, this clone was seen many times. The gene calls are TRBV7-3 and TRBJ2-3; the D gene is possibly TRBD1 (7 bases). Germline V gene data show CDR1 as SGHTA and CDR2 as FQGTGA. The length of the CDR3 is 12 residues. V shed 5 bases and J shed 5 bases, with 8 bases lying between them. CDR3 sequence: CASSQGGDTQYF. The CDR3 DNA sequence: TGTGCCAGCAGCCAGGGGGGAGATACGCAGTATTTT.

Remarks on this clone: A much larger clone lies a single base off, so this may be a read error. At the DNA level, this CDR3 is encoded by other sequences in the same sample as well. The rearrangement uses TRBV7-8 and TRBJ2-6; D is undetermined. The CDR3 has 16 amino acids. The germline gives CDR1 SGHVS, CDR2 FQNEAQ. CDR3: CASSLAPSSGTNVLTF. In nucleotides, the CDR3 is TGTGCCAGCAGCTTAGCACCAAGCTCTGGGACCAACGTCCTGACTTTC.

This clone appeared many times. The genes are TRBV2 and TRBJ1-1, with D unclear. The V and J ends lost 3 bases and 1 base respectively, with 15 bases between them. Germline V gene lookup returns CDR1 SNHLY and CDR2 FYNNEI. This CDR3 spans 16 amino acids. The chain's CDR3 is CASSEDRSSGNTEAFF. Here the CDR3 DNA reads TGTGCCAGCAGTGAGGATAGGAGCTCGGGGAACACTGAAGCTTTCTTT.

This clone has ten or more counts. This sequence joins TRBV28 and TRBJ1-5; D perhaps matches TRBD1 (5 bases). This CDR3 is built from 17 residues. Germline assignment: CDR1 MDHEN and CDR2 SYDVKM. V was trimmed by 4 bases and J by 4 bases, leaving 20 bases between them. The CDR3 sequence is CASSWGSIGARNQPQHF. CDR3 coding DNA: TGTGCCAGCAGTTGGGGATCCATTGGGGCGCGGAATCAGCCCCAGCATTTT.

Only a few counts were recorded for this clone. Possible read error: a much larger clone is one base away. The chain employs TRBV7-9 and TRBJ2-3; D remains ambiguous. This CDR3 spans 12 amino acids. Looked up from germline, CDR1 is SEHNR and CDR2 is FQNEAQ (reference sequence). Trimming took 1 base from V and 4 from J, leaving 3 bases between them. The CDR3 loop reads CASSLEPDTQYF. CDR3 bases: TGTGCCAGCAGCTTAGAACCAGATACGCAGTATTTT.

This clone was found many times. The junction does not match germline at one end; this may be a read error. The chain has TRBV7-7 and TRBJ2-7; 14 nucleotides align to TRBD2. The CDR3 sequence is 18 residues long. The germline V gene encodes CDR1 SSHAT and CDR2 FNYEAQ (reference sequence). The CDR3 nucleotides read TGTGCTAGCAGCTTACCTGGGACTAGCGGGAGCTCGGGATACGAGCAGTACTTC. Amino acids: CASSLPGTSGSSGYEQYF.

This clone was seen more than once but under ten times. This may come from a read error, since a much larger clone is one base off. The J gene is TRBJ2-3, the V gene TRBV28; D remains unclear. The CDR3 loop spans 12 amino acids. The germline V gene encodes CDR1 MDHEN and CDR2 SYDVKM. Trimming took 8 bases from V and 5 from J, leaving 11 bases between them. The CDR3: CASVSGRDTQYF. Written as DNA, the CDR3 is TGTGCCAGCGTATCCGGGCGAGATACGCAGTATTTT.

This clone was recorded many times. The chain recombines TRBV30 with TRBJ2-1; tentative D call: TRBD2 (5 bases). Trimming pared 4 bases from V and 1 base from J, leaving 11 bases between. Germline loops: CDR1 GTSNPN, CDR2 SVGIG (reference sequence). CDR3 size: 14 residues. CDR3 region: CAWIQTSSYNEQFF. The CDR3 bases are TGTGCCTGGATACAAACTAGTTCCTACAATGAGCAGTTCTTC.

This clone showed up just a few times. A read error is possible here, since a much larger clone lies one base away. The chain is built from TRBV5-4 and TRBJ2-5, with 8 bases identical to TRBD2. The trim removed 1 base at V and 8 bases at J, leaving 7 bases unmatched. The CDR3 sequence is 14 residues long. Germline-derived CDR1 and CDR2 are SGHNT and YYREEE (reference sequence). In DNA, the CDR3 is TGTGCCAGCAGCTTGCGGGAGGGATACGATACCCAGTACTTC. Its translation: CASSLREGYDTQYF.

This clone was found a few times. The V gene is TRBV27, the J gene TRBJ1-1; D gene uncertain. Germline V CDR1 and CDR2: MNHEY, SMNVEV (reference sequence). This CDR3 has 14 residues. Trimming removed 4 bases at V and 2 bases at J, with 11 bases between. In DNA form, the CDR3 reads TGTGCCAGCAGTTCCGGACGGCTAAACACTGAAGCTTTCTTT. Translation gives CASSSGRLNTEAFF.

This clone was counted ten times or more. The chain combines TRBV30 with TRBJ1-1; maybe TRBD1 (5 bases). Germline assignment: CDR1 GTSNPN and CDR2 SVGIG (reference sequence). This CDR3 comprises 13 residues. Deletions cut 7 bases from V and 6 bases from J, with 18 bases between. This CDR3 reads CASGWDRGSEAFF. The CDR3 DNA reads as TGTGCCTCCGGGTGGGACCGAGGCTCTGAAGCTTTCTTT.

The rearrangement joins TRBV5-1 to TRBJ2-3, with TRBD2 as a possible D gene (6 bases). The CDR3 covers 17 residues. Germline V gene lookup returns CDR1 SGHRS and CDR2 YFSETQ. V shed 0 bases and J shed 2 bases, with 16 bases lying between them. The CDR3 spells CASSLAGLSGVTDTQYF. In DNA form, the CDR3 reads TGCGCCAGCAGCTTGGCAGGGTTATCGGGGGTCACAGATACGCAGTATTTT.

This clone appeared many times. The chain joins TRBV29-1 to TRBJ1-2, with a possible D match to TRBD1 (5 bases). The CDR3 covers 14 residues. Trimming took off 5 bases at V and 8 bases at J, with 21 bases between the two ends. Germline CDR1 and CDR2: SQVTM and ANQGSEA. The CDR3 nucleotides are TGCAGCGTTAAGGATCGCCAGGGTAGGCCCGGCTACACCTTC. Protein: CSVKDRQGRPGYTF.

This clone was detected ten times or more. The V call is TRBV4-1, the J call TRBJ1-1; 7 bases align to TRBD1. V lost 0 bases to trimming and J lost 7 bases; unmatched junction nucleotides: 8. Germline V gene data show CDR1 as MGHRA and CDR2 as YSYEKL. The CDR3 runs 15 residues. The CDR3 sequence: CASSQEAGGGVEAFF. CDR3 DNA sequence: TGCGCCAGCAGCCAAGAGGCAGGGGGGGGGGTTGAAGCTTTCTTT.

In the case of this clone: This may be a read error, as it is one base from a much larger clone. The chain has TRBV6-1 and TRBJ2-1, with a tentative D call TRBD2 (5 bases). The CDR3 sequence is 14 residues long. The germline gives CDR1 MNHNS, CDR2 SASEGT. V dropped 8 bases and J dropped 5 bases, with 16 bases sitting between them. The DNA of the CDR3 is TGTGCCAGCCAAATAACGGGATCGGACAATGAGCAGTTCTTC. Translating it yields CASQITGSDNEQFF.

This clone has at least ten counts. This chain uses TRBV4-1 with TRBJ1-2; D gene unclear. The CDR3 is 15 amino acids. Germline CDR1 reads MGHRA; CDR2 reads YSYEKL. Trimming removed 4 bases from V and 8 bases from J, with 20 bases in between. The CDR3 sequence is CASSPSPGKQEGYTF. The CDR3 DNA reads TGCGCCAGCAGCCCCTCACCGGGCAAACAAGAGGGCTACACCTTC.

This clone was observed at least ten times. Possible read error: a much larger clone is one base away. Other DNA sequences of this sample code for an identical CDR3. The V call is TRBV6-1, the J call TRBJ1-1; D call uncertain. The CDR3 extends over 16 amino acids. Trimming removed 1 base at V and 0 bases at J, with 12 bases between. CDR1 MNHNS and CDR2 SASEGT come from the germline V gene. CDR3: CASSEDPTDMNTEAFF. CDR3 nucleotides: TGTGCCAGCAGTGAAGATCCGACGGATATGAACACTGAAGCTTTCTTT.

About this clone itself: The junction departs from the called germline gene at one end, perhaps through a read error. This chain uses TRBV6-2 or TRBV6-3 with TRBJ1-5; D gene unclear. This CDR3 has 13 residues. The germline V gene has CDR1 MNHEY and CDR2 SVGEGT. The CDR3 region is CASNSGENHPQHF. CDR3 bases: TGTGCCAGCAATTCCGGGGAGAATCATCCCCAGCATTTT.

This clone was recorded many times. The chain is built from TRBV5-6 and TRBJ1-4, with a weak D call TRBD1 (5 bases). This CDR3 contains 17 residues. The V end was cut by 0 bases, the J end by 3 bases, with 15 bases between. CDR1 is SGHDT and CDR2 is YYEEEE in the germline V gene. CDR3 amino acids: CASSLAGGRVSNEKLFF. The CDR3 DNA reads TGTGCCAGCAGCTTGGCCGGGGGGAGGGTGTCTAATGAAAAACTGTTTTTT.

The chain uses TRBV5-1 and TRBJ2-7; no clear D. V was trimmed by 0 bases and J by 2 bases, leaving 12 bases between them. The CDR3 totals 15 residues. Germline V gene data show CDR1 as SGHRS and CDR2 as YFSETQ. DNA for the CDR3: TGCGCCAGCAGCTTGGACGTGGCTAGGGCCTACGAGCAGTACTTC. Its translation: CASSLDVARAYEQYF.

This rearrangement joins TRBV20-1 to TRBJ2-1; TRBD2 matches at 9 bases. The trim removed 0 bases at V and 10 bases at J, leaving 10 bases unmatched. Germline lookup yields CDR1 DFQATT and CDR2 SNEGSKA (reference sequence). There are 15 residues in the CDR3. CDR3 coding DNA: TGCAGTGCTAGAGATTGGCGGGAGGGTTCGGGGGAGCAGTTCTTC. Protein product: CSARDWREGSGEQFF.

This clone was picked up many times. V and J are TRBV20-1 and TRBJ1-6, with D hard to call. V shed 3 bases and J shed 10 bases, with 22 bases lying between them. The CDR3 has 16 residues. Germline values: CDR1 DFQATT, CDR2 SNEGSKA (reference sequence). The CDR3 region is CSARPWGSTTDSPLHF. CDR3 in DNA: TGCAGTGCTAGGCCCTGGGGATCTACAACGGACTCACCCCTCCACTTT.

This clone was seen repeatedly, ten times or more. The gene calls are TRBV2 and TRBJ2-1, with D maybe TRBD2 (6 bases). The germline CDR1 and CDR2 sequences are SNHLY and FYNNEI. The CDR3 has 15 residues. Trimming cost V 1 base and J 3 bases, with 10 bases left between them. The DNA for the CDR3 is TGTGCCAGCAGTGAAGACGGGAGTGGCTACAATGAGCAGTTCTTC. As protein: CASSEDGSGYNEQFF.